Shown below are 27 T cell receptor beta chains from a single sample sequenced in a study of blood T cell repertoires in COVID-19. The repertoire was sequenced with immunoSEQ multiplex PCR; TCRdb's copy has only in-frame clones and lacks some. There are nearly 60,000 clones in the sample; nearly 90% occur only once, and about 13% lies in the top ten. The sample taken for sequencing was peripheral blood. The receptors were gathered from a man between 60 and 75 years old with active COVID-19.

This clone has just a few counts. This rearrangement joins TRBV7-2 to TRBJ1-5; 8 bases map to TRBD1. This CDR3 has 13 amino acids. V trimming: 4 bases; J trimming: 7 bases; junction bases outside the gene matches: 3. CDR1 and CDR2 from the germline V gene are SGHTA and FQGNSA. The CDR3 DNA is TGTGCCAGCAGCTCGGACAGGGCGCAGCCCCAGCATTTT. Translation gives CASSSDRAQPQHF.

In DNA form, the CDR3 reads TGTGCCAGCTCACCAGGACAGGGGAACACTGAAGCTTTCTTT. Translated: CASSPGQGNTEAFF. The chain carries TRBV18 and TRBJ1-1; 8 positions agree with TRBD1. V shed 2 bases, J shed 1 base, and the junction held 0 bases outside the gene matches. This CDR3 spans 14 amino acids. Germline CDR1 reads KGHSH; CDR2 reads LQKENI.

This clone was detected once. This rearrangement joins TRBV5-5 to TRBJ2-7; no clear D gene. Germline CDR1 reads SGHKS; CDR2 reads YYEKEE (reference sequence). The V end was cut by 4 bases, the J end by 0 bases, with 11 bases between. The CDR3 runs to 14 residues. CDR3 sequence reads: CASSNGWSSYEQYF. CDR3 nucleotides: TGTGCCAGCAGCAACGGGTGGAGCTCCTACGAGCAGTACTTC. The full variable domain, with the rest looked up from reference TRBV5-5 and TRBJ2-7, is DAGVTQSPTHLIKTRGQQVTLRCSPISGHKSVSWYQQVLGQGPQFIFQYYEKEERGRGNFPDRFSARQFPNYSSELNVNALLLGDSALYLCASSNGWSSYEQYFGPGTRLTVT.

The CDR3 DNA sequence: TGTGCCAGCAGAGGGACTGGTGGCTACACCTTC. Its translation: CASRGTGGYTF. This sequence joins TRBV12-3 or TRBV12-4 and TRBJ1-2; tentatively, D is TRBD1 (5 bases). The CDR3 is 11 residues long. Trimming stripped 6 bases from V and 7 bases from J, with 9 bases between.

The genes are TRBV18 and TRBJ1-2; 10 nucleotides match TRBD1. J was trimmed by 4 bases and V by 1 base; bases with no gene match: 3. CDR1 and CDR2 (germline): KGHSH, LQKENI. This CDR3 region has 15 residues. The CDR3 here is CASSPRTGGAYGYTF. The CDR3 region has the DNA TGTGCCAGCTCACCACGGACAGGGGGGGCCTATGGCTACACCTTC. The complete variable domain, with remaining parts taken from reference TRBV18 and TRBJ1-2, reads NAGVMQNPRHLVRRRGQEARLRCSPMKGHSHVYWYRQLPEEGLKFMVYLQKENIIDESGMPKERFSAEFPKEGPSILRIQQVVRGDSAAYFCASSPRTGGAYGYTFGSGTRLTVV.

The V call is TRBV3-1 (or the pseudogene TRBV3-2), the J call TRBJ1-5; 8 nucleotides line up with TRBD1. This CDR3 region has 18 residues. With 2 bases clipped from V and 3 bases from J, the junction kept 12 bases outside the gene matches. Per the germline V gene, CDR1 is LGHDT and CDR2 is YNNKEL (reference sequence). The CDR3 DNA follows: TGTGCCAGCAGCCAAAGGGGGGGGGACAGGATACTCAATCAGCCCCAGCATTTT. This gives the protein CASSQRGGDRILNQPQHF.

The chain joins TRBV3-1 (or the pseudogene TRBV3-2) to TRBJ2-1; D call uncertain. The V gene's germline CDR1 is LGHDT and CDR2 YNNKEL (reference sequence). This CDR3 has 13 amino acids. The V gene lost 0 bases and the J gene lost 9 bases, with 9 bases spanning the gap. The CDR3: CASSQDDNTEQFF. DNA of the CDR3: TGTGCCAGCAGCCAAGACGACAACACTGAGCAGTTCTTC.

The chain uses TRBV30 and TRBJ1-2, with TRBD1 identical over 7 bases. The CDR3 sequence is 14 residues long. V dropped 3 bases and J dropped 2; count of bases not matched to a gene: 6. Germline lookup yields CDR1 GTSNPN and CDR2 SVGIG (reference sequence). CDR3 DNA: TGTGCCTGGAGCGGAGACAGGGACAACTATGGCTACACCTTC. As protein: CAWSGDRDNYGYTF.

The chain uses TRBV3-1 (or the pseudogene TRBV3-2) and TRBJ2-3, with D perhaps matching TRBD1 (6 bases). The V gene lost 4 bases and the J gene lost 0 bases, with 23 bases spanning the gap. This CDR3 contains 19 residues. Per germline, CDR1 LGHDT and CDR2 YNNKEL (reference sequence). CDR3 nucleotide sequence: TGTGCCAGCAGCCTACGAACTCACCCGGGACACCCAAGCACAGATACGCAGTATTTT. Translating gives CASSLRTHPGHPSTDTQYF.

This chain uses TRBV7-9 with TRBJ1-1; no clear D gene. The CDR3 extends over 11 amino acids. Trimming took 4 bases from V and 6 from J, leaving 6 bases between them. Germline V gene lookup returns CDR1 SEHNR and CDR2 FQNEAQ (reference sequence). The CDR3 spells CASSSGSEAFF. In DNA, the CDR3 is TGTGCCAGCAGCTCCGGTTCTGAAGCTTTCTTT.

The V gene is TRBV9, the J gene TRBJ1-2, with D possibly matching TRBD1 (6 bases). Germline V gene data show CDR1 as SGDLS and CDR2 as YYNGEE. This CDR3 contains 14 residues. V was pared by 3 bases and J by 3 bases, with 12 bases between. The CDR3 DNA reads TGTGCCAGCAGCGCAGGGGTAAGCGACTATGGCTACACCTTC. Residues: CASSAGVSDYGYTF.

This rearrangement joins TRBV27 to TRBJ2-1; no definite D call. V was clipped by 5 bases and J by 4 bases, with 9 bases between them. The germline CDR1 and CDR2 sequences are MNHEY and SMNVEV (reference sequence). This CDR3 is 13 amino acids long. The CDR3 reads CASSPPLYNEQFF. The DNA of the CDR3 is TGTGCCAGCAGTCCCCCGTTGTACAATGAGCAGTTCTTC.

The chain uses TRBV3-1 (or the pseudogene TRBV3-2) and TRBJ2-7; TRBD2 aligns across 8 bases. Germline assignment: CDR1 LGHDT and CDR2 YNNKEL (reference sequence). The CDR3 extends over 15 amino acids. The J segment lost 2 bases and the V segment lost 3 bases, leaving 6 bases of the junction unmatched. Written as DNA, the CDR3 is TGTGCCAGCAGCCACCAGCGGGAGAGACCCTACGAGCAGTACTTC. Amino acids: CASSHQRERPYEQYF.

The chain carries TRBV18 and TRBJ2-3; 10 bases line up with TRBD2. This CDR3 has 15 amino acids. Germline CDR1 and CDR2: KGHSH and LQKENI. The V and J ends lost 5 bases and 6 bases, in that order; junction bases with no gene match: 8. In nucleotides, the CDR3 is TGTGCCAGCTCAACCTCTAGCGGGGGTATTGATACGCAGTATTTT. It translates to CASSTSSGGIDTQYF.

The V call is TRBV5-1, the J call TRBJ2-7; TRBD2 is a possible D gene (6 bases). The ends were cut back, 2 bases at V and 13 bases at J, with 16 bases in the middle. Germline assignment: CDR1 SGHRS and CDR2 YFSETQ. The CDR3 is made up of 12 amino acids. The CDR3 spells CASSLTGDGQYF. In DNA form, the CDR3 reads TGCGCCAGCAGCTTAACGGGGGACGGCCAATACTTC. Full variable domain (missing parts from reference TRBV5-1 and TRBJ2-7): KAGVTQTPRYLIKTRGQQVTLSCSPISGHRSVSWYQQTPGQGLQFLFEYFSETQRNKGNFPGRFSGRQFSNSRSEMNVSTLELGDSALYLCASSLTGDGQYFGPGTRLTVT.

The CDR3 DNA reads TGTGCCTGGAGTGAAGGGGGTCCGGCGGCCGGGGAGCTGTTTTTT. It translates to CAWSEGGPAAGELFF. This chain joins TRBV30 and TRBJ2-2, with D maybe TRBD1 (6 bases). V was cut by 1 base and J by 6 bases, with 15 bases left in between. CDR3 length: 15 amino acids. Looked up from germline, CDR1 is GTSNPN and CDR2 is SVGIG (reference sequence).

V usage is TRBV7-2 and J usage is TRBJ2-3; the match to TRBD2 covers 8 bases. The CDR3 has 17 amino acids. Per the germline V gene, CDR1 is SGHTA and CDR2 is FQGNSA. J gave up 2 bases and V 6 bases, and 13 bases lay outside the gene matches. The CDR3 region has the DNA TGTGCCAGCAGACCCAAAGGCCTAGCGGGCCACACAGATACGCAGTATTTT. It specifies CASRPKGLAGHTDTQYF.

This chain's CDR3 is CASSIQGGTEAFF. CDR3 DNA: TGTGCCAGTAGTATCCAGGGCGGCACTGAAGCTTTCTTT. The chain carries TRBV19 and TRBJ1-1, with D maybe TRBD1 (5 bases). The CDR3 is 13 amino acids. V was shortened by 3 bases and J by 4 bases, with 9 bases between the two germline ends. Germline V lookup: CDR1 LNHDA, CDR2 SQIVND (reference sequence).

The chain uses TRBV11-2 and TRBJ1-4; TRBD1 might be the D (6 bases). The germline V gene has CDR1 SGHAT and CDR2 FQNNGV. The CDR3 totals 15 residues. The V and J ends lost 5 bases and 3 bases respectively, with 13 bases between them. CDR3 sequence (DNA): TGTGCCAGCAGCATTACAGGGTATCCTAATGAAAAACTGTTTTTT. Protein product: CASSITGYPNEKLFF.

About this clone: The same CDR3 is also encoded by other DNA sequences in this sample. V usage is TRBV5-1 and J usage is TRBJ2-1, with TRBD2 matching 11 bases. Looked up from germline, CDR1 is SGHRS and CDR2 is YFSETQ. V was pared by 4 bases and J by 4 bases, with 4 bases of the junction left unmatched. The CDR3 totals 15 residues. The CDR3 is CASSPLAGEYNEQFF. The DNA of the CDR3 is TGCGCCAGCAGCCCACTAGCGGGGGAATACAATGAGCAGTTCTTC.

This rearrangement joins TRBV6-5 to TRBJ1-6; D ambiguous. V was trimmed by 7 bases and J by 8 bases, leaving 12 bases between them. Germline values: CDR1 MNHEY, CDR2 SVGAGI. The CDR3 extends over 13 amino acids. The CDR3 sequence is CASTWAIDSPLHF. CDR3 nucleotide sequence: TGTGCCAGCACGTGGGCCATAGATTCACCCCTCCACTTT.

The V call is TRBV30, the J call TRBJ1-1, with a weak D call TRBD1 (6 bases). CDR1 and CDR2 from the germline V gene are GTSNPN and SVGIG (reference sequence). The CDR3 length is 13 residues. V lost 7 bases and J lost 1, with 13 bases in between. The CDR3 sequence: CAYSRGQNTEAFF. CDR3 bases: TGTGCCTATTCCCGGGGACAGAACACTGAAGCTTTCTTT. Supplemented by reference TRBV30 and TRBJ1-1, the full variable domain reads SQTIHQWPATLVQPVGSPLSLECTVEGTSNPNLYWYRQAAGRGLQLLFYSVGIGQISSEVPQNLSASRPQDRQFILSSKKLLLSDSGFYLCAYSRGQNTEAFFGQGTRLTVV.

The rearrangement uses TRBV18 and TRBJ1-1, with 9 bases aligning to TRBD1. The CDR3 spans 16 residues. From germline, CDR1 is KGHSH and CDR2 LQKENI. V gave up 3 bases and J gave up 1 base; unmatched junction bases: 6. The CDR3 sequence is CASSPLQGASNTEAFF. The CDR3 DNA is TGTGCCAGCTCACCTCTACAGGGGGCCTCGAACACTGAAGCTTTCTTT.

The table lists this clone with many counts. The CDR3 DNA is TGTGCCAGCAGCCAAGGGGGTAGCGGGAGGTTACACGAGCAGTACTTC. It codes for CASSQGGSGRLHEQYF. The J gene is TRBJ2-7, the V gene TRBV5-4; 10 nucleotides match TRBD2. The CDR3 consists of 16 residues. CDR1 and CDR2 from the germline V gene are SGHNT and YYREEE (reference sequence). V trimming: 4 bases; J trimming: 5 bases; junction bases outside the gene matches: 12.

This chain joins TRBV3-1 (or the pseudogene TRBV3-2) and TRBJ1-3; TRBD1 might be the D (5 bases). The germline V gene has CDR1 LGHDT and CDR2 YNNKEL (reference sequence). Trimming removed 3 bases from V and 0 bases from J, with 12 bases in between. CDR3 size: 16 residues. The CDR3 is CASSQGLDTSGNTIYF. CDR3 sequence (DNA): TGTGCCAGCAGCCAGGGGCTAGACACCTCTGGAAACACCATATATTTT.

The chain carries TRBV5-6 and TRBJ2-7; TRBD1 is a possible D gene (7 bases). Germline CDR1 SGHDT, CDR2 YYEEEE. CDR3 size: 15 residues. Trimming pared 7 bases from V and 3 bases from J, leaving 20 bases between. In DNA form, the CDR3 reads TGTGCCAGCTCCAGCATCGGGCAGGGGGGCTACGAGCAGTACTTC. This encodes CASSSIGQGGYEQYF.

In DNA form, the CDR3 reads TGTGCCAGCAGCCCCCGAACTAGCGGGAGGCGGGCTCAGAATGAGCAGTTCTTC. Protein sequence: CASSPRTSGRRAQNEQFF. This chain joins TRBV27 and TRBJ2-1; 12 bases are a match to TRBD2. Germline CDR1 and CDR2: MNHEY and SMNVEV (reference sequence). CDR3 size: 18 residues. Unmatched junction bases numbered 16, after V lost 6 bases and J lost 7 bases.